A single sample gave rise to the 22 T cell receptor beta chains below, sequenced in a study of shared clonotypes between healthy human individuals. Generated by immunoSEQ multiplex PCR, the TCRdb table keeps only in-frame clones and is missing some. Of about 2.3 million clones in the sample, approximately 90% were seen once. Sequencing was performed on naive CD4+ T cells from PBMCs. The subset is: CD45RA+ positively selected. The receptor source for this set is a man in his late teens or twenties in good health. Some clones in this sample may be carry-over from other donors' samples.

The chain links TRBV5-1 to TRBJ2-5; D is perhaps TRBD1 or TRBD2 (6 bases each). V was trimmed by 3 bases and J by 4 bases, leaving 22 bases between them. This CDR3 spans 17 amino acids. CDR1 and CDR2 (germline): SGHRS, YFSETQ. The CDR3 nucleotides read TGCGCCAGCAGCTCGGAAGCGGGCCCACAAGGGGGAGAGACCCAGTACTTC. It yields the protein CASSSEAGPQGGETQYF.

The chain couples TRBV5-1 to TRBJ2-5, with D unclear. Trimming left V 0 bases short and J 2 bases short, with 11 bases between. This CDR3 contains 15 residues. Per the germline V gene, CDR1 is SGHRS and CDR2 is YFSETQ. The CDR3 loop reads CASSLESILQETQYF. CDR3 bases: TGCGCCAGCAGCTTGGAATCGATATTACAAGAGACCCAGTACTTC. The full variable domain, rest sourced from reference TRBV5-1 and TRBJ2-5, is KAGVTQTPRYLIKTRGQQVTLSCSPISGHRSVSWYQQTPGQGLQFLFEYFSETQRNKGNFPGRFSGRQFSNSRSEMNVSTLELGDSALYLCASSLESILQETQYFGPGTRLLVL.

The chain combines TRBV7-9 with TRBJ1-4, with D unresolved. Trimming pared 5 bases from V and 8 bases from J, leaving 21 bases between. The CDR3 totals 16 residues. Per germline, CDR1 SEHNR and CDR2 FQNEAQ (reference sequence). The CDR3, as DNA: TGTGCCAGCAGCGGATACATCGCGGACCTTCAGGAAAAACTGTTTTTT. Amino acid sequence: CASSGYIADLQEKLFF.

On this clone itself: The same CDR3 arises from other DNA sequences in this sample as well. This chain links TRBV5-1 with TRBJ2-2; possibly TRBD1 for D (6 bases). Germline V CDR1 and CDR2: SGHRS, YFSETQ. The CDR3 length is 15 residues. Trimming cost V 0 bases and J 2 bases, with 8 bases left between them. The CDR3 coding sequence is TGCGCCAGCAGCTTGGACAGGGCCAACACCGGGGAGCTGTTTTTT. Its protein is CASSLDRANTGELFF.

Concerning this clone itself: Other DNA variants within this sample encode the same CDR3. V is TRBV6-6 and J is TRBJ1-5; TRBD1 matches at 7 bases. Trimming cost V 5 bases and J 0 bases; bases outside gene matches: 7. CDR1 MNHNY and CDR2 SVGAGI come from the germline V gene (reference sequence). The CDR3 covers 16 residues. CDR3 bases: TGTGCCAGCAGTCCCGGGACAGTTTATAGCAATCAGCCCCAGCATTTT. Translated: CASSPGTVYSNQPQHF.

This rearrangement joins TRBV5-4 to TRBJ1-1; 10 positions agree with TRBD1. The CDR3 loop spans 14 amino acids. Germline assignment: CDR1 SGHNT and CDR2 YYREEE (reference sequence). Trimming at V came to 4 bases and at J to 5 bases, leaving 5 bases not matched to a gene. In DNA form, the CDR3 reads TGTGCCAGCAGCGGGACAGGGGCGGGGACTGAAGCTTTCTTT. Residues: CASSGTGAGTEAFF.

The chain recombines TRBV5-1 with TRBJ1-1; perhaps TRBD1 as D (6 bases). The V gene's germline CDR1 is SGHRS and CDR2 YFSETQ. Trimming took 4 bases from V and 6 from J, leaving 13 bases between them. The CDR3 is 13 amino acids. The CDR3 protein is CASSLTGSSEAFF. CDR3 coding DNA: TGCGCCAGCAGCCTTACAGGGTCCTCTGAAGCTTTCTTT.

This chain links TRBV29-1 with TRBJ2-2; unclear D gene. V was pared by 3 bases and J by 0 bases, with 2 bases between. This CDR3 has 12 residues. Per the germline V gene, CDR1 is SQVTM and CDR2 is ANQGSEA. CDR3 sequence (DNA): TGCAGCGTTGAGCCGAACACCGGGGAGCTGTTTTTT. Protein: CSVEPNTGELFF.

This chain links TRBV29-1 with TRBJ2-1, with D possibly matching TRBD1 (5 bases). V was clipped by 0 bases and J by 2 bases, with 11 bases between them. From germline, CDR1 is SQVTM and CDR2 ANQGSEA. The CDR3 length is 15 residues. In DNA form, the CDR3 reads TGCAGCGTTGAAGATCGTAGGGGTGCCTACAATGAGCAGTTCTTC. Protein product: CSVEDRRGAYNEQFF.

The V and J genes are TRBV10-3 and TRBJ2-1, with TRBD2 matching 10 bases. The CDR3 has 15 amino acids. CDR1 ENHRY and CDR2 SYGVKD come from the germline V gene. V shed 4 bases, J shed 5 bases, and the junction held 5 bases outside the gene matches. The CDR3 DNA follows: TGTGCCATCAGTGGGGTCGGGACTAGCGACAATGAGCAGTTCTTC. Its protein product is CAISGVGTSDNEQFF.

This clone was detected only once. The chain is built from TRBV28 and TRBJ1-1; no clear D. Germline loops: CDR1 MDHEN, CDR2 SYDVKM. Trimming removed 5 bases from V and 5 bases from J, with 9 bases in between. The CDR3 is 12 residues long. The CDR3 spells CASSPRRTEAFF. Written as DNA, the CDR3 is TGTGCCAGCAGTCCAAGGAGGACTGAAGCTTTCTTT.

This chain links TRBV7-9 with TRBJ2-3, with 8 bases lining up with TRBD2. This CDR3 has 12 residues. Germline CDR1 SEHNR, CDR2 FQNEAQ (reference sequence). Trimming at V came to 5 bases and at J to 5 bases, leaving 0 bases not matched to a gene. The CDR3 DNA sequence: TGTGCCAGCAGCCGGGAGGGAGATACGCAGTATTTT. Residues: CASSREGDTQYF.

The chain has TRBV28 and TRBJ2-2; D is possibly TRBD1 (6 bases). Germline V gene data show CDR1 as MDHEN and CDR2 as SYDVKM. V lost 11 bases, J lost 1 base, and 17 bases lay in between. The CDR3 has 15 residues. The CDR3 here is CAGASGTQNTGELFF. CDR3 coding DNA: TGTGCCGGGGCGTCCGGGACACAGAACACCGGGGAGCTGTTTTTT.

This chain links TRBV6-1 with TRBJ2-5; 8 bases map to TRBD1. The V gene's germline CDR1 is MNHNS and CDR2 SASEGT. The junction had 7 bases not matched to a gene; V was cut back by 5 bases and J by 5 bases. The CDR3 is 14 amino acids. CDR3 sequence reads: CASSSGQGRETQYF. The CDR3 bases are TGTGCCAGCAGTTCCGGACAGGGCAGGGAGACCCAGTACTTC.

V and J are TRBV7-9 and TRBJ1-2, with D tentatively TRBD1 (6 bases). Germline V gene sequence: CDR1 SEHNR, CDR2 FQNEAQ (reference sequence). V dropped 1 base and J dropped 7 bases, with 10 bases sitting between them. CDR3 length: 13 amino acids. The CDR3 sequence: CASSLEGGPGYTF. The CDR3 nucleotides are TGTGCCAGCAGCTTAGAAGGGGGACCTGGCTACACCTTC.

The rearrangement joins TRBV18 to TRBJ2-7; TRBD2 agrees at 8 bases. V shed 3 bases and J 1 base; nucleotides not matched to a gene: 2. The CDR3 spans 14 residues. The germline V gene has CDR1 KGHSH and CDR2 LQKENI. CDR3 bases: TGTGCCAGCTCACCTAGCGGGATTTCCTACGAGCAGTACTTC. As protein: CASSPSGISYEQYF. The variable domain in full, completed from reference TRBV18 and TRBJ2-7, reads NAGVMQNPRHLVRRRGQEARLRCSPMKGHSHVYWYRQLPEEGLKFMVYLQKENIIDESGMPKERFSAEFPKEGPSILRIQQVVRGDSAAYFCASSPSGISYEQYFGPGTRLTVT.

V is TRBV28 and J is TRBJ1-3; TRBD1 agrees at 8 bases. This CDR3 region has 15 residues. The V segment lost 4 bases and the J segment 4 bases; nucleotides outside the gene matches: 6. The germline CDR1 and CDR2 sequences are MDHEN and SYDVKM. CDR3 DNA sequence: TGTGCCAGCAGTTCTCAGGGGGCGCGGGGAAACACCATATATTTT. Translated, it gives CASSSQGARGNTIYF.

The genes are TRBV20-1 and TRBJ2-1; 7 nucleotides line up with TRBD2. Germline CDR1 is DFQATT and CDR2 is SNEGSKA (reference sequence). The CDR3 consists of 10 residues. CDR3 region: CRPAGNEQFF. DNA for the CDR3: TGCAGGCCAGCGGGGAATGAGCAGTTCTTC.

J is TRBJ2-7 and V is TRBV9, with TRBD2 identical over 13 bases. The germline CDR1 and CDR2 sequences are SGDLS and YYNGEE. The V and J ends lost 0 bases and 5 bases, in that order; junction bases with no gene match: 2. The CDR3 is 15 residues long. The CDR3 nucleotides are TGTGCCAGCAGCGTAGGGACTAGCGGGAGCCACGAGCAGTACTTC. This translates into CASSVGTSGSHEQYF.

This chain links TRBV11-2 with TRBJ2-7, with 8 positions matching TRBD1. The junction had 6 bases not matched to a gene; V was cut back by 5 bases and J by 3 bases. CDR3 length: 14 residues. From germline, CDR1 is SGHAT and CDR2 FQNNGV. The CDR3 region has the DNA TGTGCCAGCAGCCTTGTGGACAGGGACTACGAGCAGTACTTC. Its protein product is CASSLVDRDYEQYF.

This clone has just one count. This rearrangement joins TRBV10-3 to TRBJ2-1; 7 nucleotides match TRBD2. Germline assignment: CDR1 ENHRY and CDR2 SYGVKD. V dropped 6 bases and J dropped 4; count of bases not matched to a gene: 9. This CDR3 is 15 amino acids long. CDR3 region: CAISLDLAGYNEQFF. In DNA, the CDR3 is TGTGCCATCAGCTTGGACTTAGCGGGTTACAATGAGCAGTTCTTC.

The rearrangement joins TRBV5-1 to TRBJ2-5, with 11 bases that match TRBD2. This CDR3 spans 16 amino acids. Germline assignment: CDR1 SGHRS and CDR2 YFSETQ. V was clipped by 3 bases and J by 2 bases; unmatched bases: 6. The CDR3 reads CASSSRTSGLQETQYF. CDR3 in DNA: TGCGCCAGCAGCTCCCGGACTAGCGGGCTTCAAGAGACCCAGTACTTC.